Each of the 8 T cell receptor beta chains below was sequenced from the same sample in a study of post-analysis software for immune sequencing data. Study-wide results and limits: Among roughly 5 TRBV segments more frequent in patients than controls were TRBV5-6, TRBV5-1 and TRBV20-1.

Unique molecular identifiers had been added to the TCR beta cDNA libraries. TCRdb re-called the PCR reads with MiXCR, one entry per CDR3 protein. The sample lists under 900,000 distinct CDR3 sequences, roughly 58% occurring once. Their antigen targets remain unknown. Sequenced material: blood. These receptors were collected from a girl aged 10-17 years with multiple sclerosis.

The V and J genes are TRBV20-1 and TRBJ2-3, with 9 nucleotides matching TRBD1. The CDR3 extends over 11 amino acids. Germline CDR1 is DFQATT and CDR2 is SNEGSKA (reference sequence). V gave up 2 bases and J gave up 13 bases; unmatched junction bases: 4. CDR3 sequence reads: CSARLRDREYF. The CDR3 nucleotides are TGCAGTGCTAGACTCCGGGACAGGGAGTATTTT.

The rearrangement joins TRBV5-1 to TRBJ2-6; weak D call: TRBD1 (5 bases). Germline V gives CDR1 SGHRS, CDR2 YFSETQ. Trimming left V 4 bases short and J 2 bases short, with 13 bases between. This CDR3 spans 16 amino acids. CDR3 residues: CASSRGWEPGANVLTF. CDR3 nucleotides: TGCGCCAGCAGCAGGGGTTGGGAACCTGGGGCCAACGTCCTGACTTTC.

The rearrangement uses TRBV29-1 and TRBJ1-1, with 9 bases matching TRBD1. Germline CDR1 is SQVTM and CDR2 is ANQGSEA. After removal of 5 bases from V and 3 bases from J, the junction contained 4 bases not matched to a gene. The CDR3 extends over 13 amino acids. CDR3 DNA sequence: TGCAGCGTTAAAGGACAGGGGTACACTGAAGCTTTCTTT. It specifies CSVKGQGYTEAFF.

The genes are TRBV5-1 and TRBJ1-5; D is possibly TRBD1 (6 bases). V lost 2 bases, J lost 6 bases, and 15 bases lay in between. The germline V gene has CDR1 SGHRS and CDR2 YFSETQ. This CDR3 contains 15 residues. CDR3 sequence: CASSLAGVESQPQHF. The CDR3 nucleotides read TGCGCCAGCAGCTTAGCAGGGGTTGAATCTCAGCCCCAGCATTTT.

The sample holds a few counts of this clonotype. CDR3 sequence: CSVESAGIRGEQFF. The CDR3 coding sequence is TGCAGCGTTGAGTCGGCGGGTATAAGGGGGGAGCAGTTCTTC. This chain joins TRBV29-1 and TRBJ2-1, with D perhaps matching TRBD1 (6 bases). CDR1 is SQVTM, CDR2 ANQGSEA, per germline. The CDR3 covers 14 residues. V was shortened by 3 bases and J by 10 bases, with 19 bases between the two germline ends.

This clonotype has a count of ten or more. The rearrangement uses TRBV3-1 and TRBJ1-2; TRBD1 matches 7 bases. This CDR3 region has 16 residues. Germline V CDR1 and CDR2: LGHDT, YNNKEL (reference sequence). The J segment lost 2 bases and the V segment lost 2 bases, leaving 8 bases of the junction unmatched. The CDR3, as DNA: TGTGCCAGCAGCCAATTCCCAGGGGGACAGAACTATGGCTACACCTTC. Translation gives CASSQFPGGQNYGYTF.

This rearrangement joins TRBV20-1 to TRBJ1-4; D gene ambiguous. V lost 3 bases and J 8 bases, leaving 16 bases between the germline ends. Germline V CDR1 and CDR2: DFQATT, SNEGSKA (reference sequence). The CDR3 contains 14 residues. The CDR3 DNA reads as TGCAGTGCTAGGGTTAATGGAGGGCGAGAAAAACTGTTTTTT. As protein: CSARVNGGREKLFF.

The chain carries TRBV28 and TRBJ1-2, with D tentatively TRBD1 (5 bases). Trimming cost V 6 bases and J 8 bases, with 16 bases left between them. The CDR3 has 13 amino acids. Per germline, CDR1 MDHEN and CDR2 SYDVKM. CDR3 in DNA: TGTGCCAGCAGCCTCGCGGGCGGACACGGCTACACCTTC. This gives the protein CASSLAGGHGYTF.